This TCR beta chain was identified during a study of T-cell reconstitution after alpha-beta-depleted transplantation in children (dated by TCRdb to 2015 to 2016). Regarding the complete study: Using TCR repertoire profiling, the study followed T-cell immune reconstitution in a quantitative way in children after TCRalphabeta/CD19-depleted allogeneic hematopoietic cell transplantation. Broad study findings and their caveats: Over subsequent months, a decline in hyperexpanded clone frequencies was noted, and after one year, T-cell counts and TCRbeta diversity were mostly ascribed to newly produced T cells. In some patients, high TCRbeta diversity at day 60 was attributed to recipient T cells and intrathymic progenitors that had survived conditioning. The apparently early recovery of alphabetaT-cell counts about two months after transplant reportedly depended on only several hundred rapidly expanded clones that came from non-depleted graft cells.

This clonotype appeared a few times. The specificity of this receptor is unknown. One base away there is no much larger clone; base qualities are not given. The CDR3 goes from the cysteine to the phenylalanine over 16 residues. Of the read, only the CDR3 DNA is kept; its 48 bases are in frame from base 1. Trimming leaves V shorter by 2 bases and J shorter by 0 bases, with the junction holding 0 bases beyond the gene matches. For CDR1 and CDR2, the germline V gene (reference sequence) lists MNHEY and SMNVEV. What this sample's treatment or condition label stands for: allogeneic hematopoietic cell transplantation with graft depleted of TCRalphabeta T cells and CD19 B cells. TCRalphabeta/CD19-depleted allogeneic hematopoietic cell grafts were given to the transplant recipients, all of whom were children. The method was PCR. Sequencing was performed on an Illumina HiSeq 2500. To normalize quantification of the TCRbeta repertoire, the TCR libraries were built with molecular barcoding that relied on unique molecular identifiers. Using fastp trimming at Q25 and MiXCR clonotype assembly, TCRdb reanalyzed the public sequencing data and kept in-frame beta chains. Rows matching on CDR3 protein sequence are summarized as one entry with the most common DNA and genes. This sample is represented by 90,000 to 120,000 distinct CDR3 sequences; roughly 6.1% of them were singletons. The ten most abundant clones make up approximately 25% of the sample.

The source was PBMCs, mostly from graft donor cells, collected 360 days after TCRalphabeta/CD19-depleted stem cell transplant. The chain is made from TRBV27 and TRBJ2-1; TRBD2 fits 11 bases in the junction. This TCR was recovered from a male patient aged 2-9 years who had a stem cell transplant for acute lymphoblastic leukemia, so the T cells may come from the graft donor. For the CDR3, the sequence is CASSLGLAGSYNEQFF. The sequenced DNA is TGTGCCAGCAGTTTAGGACTAGCGGGCTCCTACAATGAGCAGTTCTTC.